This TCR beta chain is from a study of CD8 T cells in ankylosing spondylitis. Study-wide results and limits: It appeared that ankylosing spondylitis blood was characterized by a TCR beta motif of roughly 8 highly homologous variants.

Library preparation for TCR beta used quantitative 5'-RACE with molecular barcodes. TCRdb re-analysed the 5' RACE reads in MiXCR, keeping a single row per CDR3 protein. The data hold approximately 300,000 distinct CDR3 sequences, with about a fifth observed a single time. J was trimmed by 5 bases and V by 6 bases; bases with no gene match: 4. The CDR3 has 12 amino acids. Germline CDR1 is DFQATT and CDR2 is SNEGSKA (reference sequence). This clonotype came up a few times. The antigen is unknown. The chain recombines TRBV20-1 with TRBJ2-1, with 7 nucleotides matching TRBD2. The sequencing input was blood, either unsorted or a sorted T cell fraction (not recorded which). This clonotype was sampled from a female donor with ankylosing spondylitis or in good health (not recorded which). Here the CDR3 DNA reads TGCAGTGCCGGACGGGGGGACAATGAGCAGTTCTTC. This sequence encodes CSAGRGDNEQFF.